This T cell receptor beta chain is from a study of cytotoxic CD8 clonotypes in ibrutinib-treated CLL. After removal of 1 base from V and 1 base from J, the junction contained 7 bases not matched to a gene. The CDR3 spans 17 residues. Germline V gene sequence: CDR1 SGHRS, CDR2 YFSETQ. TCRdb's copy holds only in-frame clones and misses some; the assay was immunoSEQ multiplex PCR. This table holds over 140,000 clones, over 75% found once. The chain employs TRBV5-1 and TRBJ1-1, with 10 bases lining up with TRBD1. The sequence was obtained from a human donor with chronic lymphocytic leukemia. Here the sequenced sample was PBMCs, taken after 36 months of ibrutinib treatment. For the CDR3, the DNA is TGCGCCAGCAGCTTGAACGGACAGGGGGACACGAACACTGAAGCTTTCTTT. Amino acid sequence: CASSLNGQGDTNTEAFF. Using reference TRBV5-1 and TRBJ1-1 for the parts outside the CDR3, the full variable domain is KAGVTQTPRYLIKTRGQQVTLSCSPISGHRSVSWYQQTPGQGLQFLFEYFSETQRNKGNFPGRFSGRQFSNSRSEMNVSTLELGDSALYLCASSLNGQGDTNTEAFFGQGTRLTVV.